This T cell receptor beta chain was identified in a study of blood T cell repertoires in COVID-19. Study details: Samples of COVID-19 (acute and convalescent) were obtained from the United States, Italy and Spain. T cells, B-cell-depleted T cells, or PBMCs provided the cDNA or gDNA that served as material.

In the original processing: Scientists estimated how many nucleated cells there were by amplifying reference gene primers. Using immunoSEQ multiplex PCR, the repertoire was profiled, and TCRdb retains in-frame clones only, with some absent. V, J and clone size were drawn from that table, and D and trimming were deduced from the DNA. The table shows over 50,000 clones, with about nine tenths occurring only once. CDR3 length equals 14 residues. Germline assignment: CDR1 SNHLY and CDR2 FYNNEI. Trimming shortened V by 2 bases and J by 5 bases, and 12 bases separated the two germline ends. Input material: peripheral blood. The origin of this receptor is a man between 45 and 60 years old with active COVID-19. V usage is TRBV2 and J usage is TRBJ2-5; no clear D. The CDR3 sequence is CASSERSARETQYF. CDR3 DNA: TGTGCCAGCAGTGAAAGGAGTGCCCGGGAGACCCAGTACTTC.